The sequence of this TCR beta chain was determined in a study of T cells in lung cancer brain metastases (dated by TCRdb to between 2018 and 2020). For the study in its entirety: Most of the roughly 20 patients had a history of tobacco use, with a median of about 38 pack-years. Of the roughly 21 patients, more than 15 received no interval therapy between resection of the primary and resection of the metastasis. The median interval between acquisition of the primary specimen and acquisition of the brain metastasis specimen was about 49 weeks. TCR beta CDR3 repertoires were compared between fully resected primary non-small cell lung cancers and paired brain metastases. A cohort of approximately 20 patients was included, from whom approximately 40 specimens were contributed, with one primary lung lesion and one brain metastasis obtained from each patient. A median age at first diagnosis of over 55 years was recorded for the patients, of whom about nine were male and 11 were female. DNA integrity number averaged approximately 4.1 in both primary and metastatic specimens, with no significant difference between sites. Points the paper makes about the study in general: A significantly larger repertoire fraction was made up by the ten most abundant clones in brain metastases than in primaries, which was suggestive of clonal expansion. DNA fragmentation in the FFPE samples may have kept the complete infiltrating T cell repertoire from being retrieved. Compared with their paired primaries, brain metastases had significantly fewer unique productive clones (median about 1,500 versus 4,500). It was not possible to control for the effects of preoperative corticosteroids on T cell infiltration in brain metastases. Most clones were specific to a single lesion, and paired lesions overlapped only to a limited degree (mean Morisita index 0.23).

Each sample received between roughly 2 and 4.92 ug of genomic DNA as input, and paired samples received equal DNA input. TCR beta libraries were built with the immunoSEQ hsTCRbeta Kit using multiplexed V and J gene primers in two PCR steps. The pooled libraries, together with positive and negative controls, were sequenced on an Illumina MiSeq running a 100-cycle paired-end protocol. For the original study's pipeline: The immunoSEQ vendor processed the raw data into normalized, annotated TCR beta repertoire reports. Richness was defined as unique clones by nucleotide sequence, and total richness was extrapolated with the iChao1 and Efron-Thisted estimators. Pielou's evenness, Simpson's index, top-ten clone proportional abundance, and Morisita overlap index were used to characterize and compare paired lesions. TCRdb's version of the immuneACCESS table is confined to in-frame rearrangements and falls short of the full clone set. An unresolved V gene accounts for under half of the shortfall where checked; the remainder is of unknown origin. From that table come the V and J calls and clone size; the DNA was used to work out D and trimming. The sample includes about 1,200 clones, with 85% to 90% observed a single time. The top ten constitute approximately 17% of the sample.

On this clone itself: It has no known antigen specificity. Per-base quality was not reported, and no clone a single base away is much larger than it.

CDR1 LNHDA and CDR2 SQIVND were looked up in the germline V gene (reference sequence). The CDR3 covers 12 residues, taking in both the cysteine and the phenylalanine. Of all the DNA, just the CDR3 is kept, 36 bases in frame from base 1. Deletion took 3 bases off V and 3 bases off J, with a span of 5 bases between the germline ends. Patients underwent resection for synchronous oligometastatic disease or delayed recurrence of a solitary brain metastasis. To avoid including cancers other than NSCLC, any patient with a history of multiple malignancies was excluded. Tumor areas were macrodissected from four to six deparaffinized 9.5 to 10 um unstained sections, using marked H&E slides as a guide. All specimens were formalin-fixed and paraffin-embedded (FFPE). The AllPrep DNA/RNA FFPE Kit was used to extract genomic DNA.

This TCR derives from a woman in her forties or fifties with non-small cell lung cancer that had spread to the brain. Sequenced input: tumor tissue from a brain metastasis. The meaning of the sample's cell subset or site label: paired resected brain metastasis. Rearrangement joined TRBV19 to TRBJ1-1, with no reliable assignment of the D segment. The CDR3 is CASSIGYTEAFF. The sequenced DNA is TGTGCCAGTAGTATCGGGTACACTGAAGCTTTCTTT.